The present entry profiles one T cell receptor beta chain with its context. The J segment lost 3 bases and the V segment lost 2 bases, leaving 3 bases of the junction unmatched. The CDR3 is 14 amino acids. CDR1 is MNHEY, CDR2 SVGAGI, per germline. Original methodology: Reference gene primer amplification gave estimated nucleated cell counts. The assay was immunoSEQ multiplex PCR, and TCRdb's table has in-frame clones only and misses some. D and trimming come from the DNA, and the V and J calls and clone size come from that table. The sample includes fewer than 90,000 clones, around 96% of them seen just once. The sample comes from a study of blood T cell repertoires in COVID-19. About the research overall: T cells, B-cell-depleted T cells, or PBMCs supplied cDNA or gDNA.

The gene calls are TRBV6-5 and TRBJ1-2; the match to TRBD1 covers 7 bases. The receptor was derived from a human donor with active COVID-19. The donor label of this sample is uncertain. The sample consisted of peripheral blood. The CDR3 is CASSYGTADYGYTF. In DNA form, the CDR3 reads TGTGCCAGCAGTTACGGGACAGCCGACTATGGCTACACCTTC.